These 2 T cell receptor beta chains originate from one sample sequenced in a study of neurological immune-mediated disorders. TCRdb ran MiXCR on the 5' RACE reads and lists one entry per CDR3 protein. The sample has about 38,000 distinct CDR3 sequences, approximately 10% seen once; the top ten hold 3.9%. Sequencing was performed on CD4+ T cells from blood. The receptors were sampled from a woman aged 25 to 45 with HTLV-1-associated myelopathy (HAM/TSP).

This clonotype has just a few counts. The rearrangement uses TRBV4-1 and TRBJ2-1; perhaps D is TRBD1 or TRBD2 (6 bases each). Germline-derived CDR1 and CDR2 are MGHRA and YSYEKL. This CDR3 comprises 16 residues. V was cut by 2 bases and J by 2 bases, with 13 bases left in between. The CDR3 DNA sequence: TGCGCCAGCAGCCAAAGGGGGGCAATAGCCTACAATGAGCAGTTCTTC. Translated: CASSQRGAIAYNEQFF.

This clonotype was observed at least ten times. The chain joins TRBV20-1 to TRBJ2-1, with TRBD2 as a possible D gene (6 bases). Germline CDR1 and CDR2: DFQATT and SNEGSKA (reference sequence). V was shortened by 1 base and J by 2 bases, with 9 bases between the two germline ends. The CDR3 covers 14 residues. In DNA, the CDR3 is TGCAGTGCTAGAGGGAGGGTGACCTACAATGAGCAGTTCTTC. This codes for CSARGRVTYNEQFF.